This T cell receptor (beta chain) was captured in a study of blood T cells in healthy people across ages. Notes on the study in general: Strong correlation was found linking TCR beta diversity to naive T cell percentage.

Together with a sample-barcoded 5' primer, a J-beta primer mix was included in a second PCR lasting roughly 6 to 12 cycles. In TCRdb, the 5' RACE reads were re-called with MiXCR into one record per CDR3 protein. Among about 620,000 distinct CDR3 sequences, 40% to 65% were seen once, and the ten largest hold approximately 13%. The V end lost 2 bases, the J end lost 3 bases, and 9 bases lay between the germline ends. CDR1 and CDR2 (germline): DFQATT, SNEGSKA (reference sequence). CDR3 length: 13 residues. This clonotype was observed at least ten times. What it binds is unknown. Sequencing was performed on blood. The TCR originated in a woman older than 75 in good health. The chain employs TRBV20-1 and TRBJ2-3; D is ambiguous. CDR3 bases: TGCAGTGCTAGAAGACCCCAAACAGATACGCAGTATTTT. Encoded protein: CSARRPQTDTQYF.